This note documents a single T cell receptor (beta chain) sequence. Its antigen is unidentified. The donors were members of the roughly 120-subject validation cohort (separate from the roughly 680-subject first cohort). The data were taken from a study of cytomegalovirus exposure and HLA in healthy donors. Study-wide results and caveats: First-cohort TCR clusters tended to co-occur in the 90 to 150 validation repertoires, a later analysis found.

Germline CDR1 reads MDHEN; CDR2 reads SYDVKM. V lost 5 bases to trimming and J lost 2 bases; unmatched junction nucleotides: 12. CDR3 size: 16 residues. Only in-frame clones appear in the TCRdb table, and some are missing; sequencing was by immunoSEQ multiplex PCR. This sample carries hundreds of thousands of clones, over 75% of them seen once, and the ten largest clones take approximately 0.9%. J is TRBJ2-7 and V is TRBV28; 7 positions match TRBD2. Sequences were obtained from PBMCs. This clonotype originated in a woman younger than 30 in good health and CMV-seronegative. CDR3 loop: CASSTRASGAPYEQYF. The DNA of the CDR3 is TGTGCCAGCAGTACGCGCGCTAGCGGAGCCCCCTACGAGCAGTACTTC.